The sequence of this T cell receptor (beta chain) was determined in a study of blood T cell repertoires in COVID-19. Study-level information: The United States, Italy and Spain were the sources of the acute and convalescent COVID-19 samples. Sources were T cells, B-cell-depleted T cells, or PBMCs; the material itself was cDNA or gDNA.

Germline loops: CDR1 LNHDA, CDR2 SQIVND (reference sequence). Trimming took 2 bases from V and 0 from J, leaving 7 bases between them. The CDR3 length is 14 residues. Remarks on this clone: Within the sample, other DNA sequences also encode this same CDR3.

Adults between about 18 and 95 years of age took part from 24 US areas. Original processing notes: Counts of nucleated cells, estimated from reference gene primer amplification, were obtained. Libraries were prepared by immunoSEQ multiplex PCR; TCRdb keeps only in-frame clonotypes and omits some of them. V and J calls and clone size are copied from that table; D and trimming were computed from the DNA. The repertoire holds hundreds of thousands of clones, with around 82% as singletons. The sequence came from a man aged 25 to 40 with acute COVID-19. The chain joins TRBV19 to TRBJ1-1; a possible D gene is TRBD1 (5 bases). The sequenced sample consisted of PBMCs or T cells enriched from blood (not recorded which). The CDR3 region is CASSIRGMNTEAFF. The CDR3 bases are TGTGCCAGTAGTATAAGGGGTATGAACACTGAAGCTTTCTTT.